This entry lists 13 T cell receptor beta chains sequenced from one sample in a study of blood T cell repertoires in COVID-19. Produced via immunoSEQ multiplex PCR; TCRdb's table is partial and in-frame only. Of approximately 200,000 clones in the sample, more than 75% were seen once. Input material: peripheral blood. The receptor source for this set is a man in his fifties or sixties who had recovered from COVID-19.

The chain links TRBV19 to TRBJ1-6, with a tentative D call TRBD1 (5 bases). The germline V and J ends were trimmed by 3 bases and 7 bases, with 13 bases remaining between them. The CDR3 loop spans 15 amino acids. The germline gives CDR1 LNHDA, CDR2 SQIVND (reference sequence). DNA for the CDR3: TGTGCCAGTAGTATTGGGGGACGGGGGAATTCACCCCTCCACTTT. Translated, it gives CASSIGGRGNSPLHF.

The chain combines TRBV3-1 (or the pseudogene TRBV3-2) with TRBJ2-1; no firm D call. The length of the CDR3 is 14 residues. Germline CDR1 LGHDT, CDR2 YNNKEL (reference sequence). Trimming removed 2 bases at V and 6 bases at J, with 11 bases between. CDR3 protein: CASSQHEDVNEQFF. The CDR3 DNA reads TGTGCCAGCAGCCAACATGAGGATGTCAATGAGCAGTTCTTC.

The chain uses TRBV4-1 and TRBJ1-6, with 11 nucleotides matching TRBD1. V dropped 1 base and J dropped 5; count of bases not matched to a gene: 10. The CDR3 sequence is 19 residues long. Per germline, CDR1 MGHRA and CDR2 YSYEKL. CDR3: CASSQGGTGGRNNNSPLHF. The DNA for the CDR3 is TGCGCCAGCAGCCAAGGGGGGACAGGGGGAAGAAATAATAATTCACCCCTCCACTTT.

This sequence joins TRBV5-4 and TRBJ2-7, with 11 positions matching TRBD2. The CDR3 is 15 residues long. J was trimmed by 1 base and V by 0 bases; bases with no gene match: 0. Germline CDR1 reads SGHNT; CDR2 reads YYREEE (reference sequence). Here the CDR3 reads CASSLASGRSYEQYF. Written as DNA, the CDR3 is TGTGCCAGCAGCTTGGCTAGCGGGAGGTCCTACGAGCAGTACTTC.

The rearrangement links TRBV28 to TRBJ1-1, with D perhaps matching TRBD1 (6 bases). Germline loops: CDR1 MDHEN, CDR2 SYDVKM. The ends were cut back, 8 bases at V and 6 bases at J, with 10 bases in the middle. The CDR3 consists of 11 residues. DNA of the CDR3: TGTGCCAGCGGTGGGACACCTGAAGCTTTCTTT. Encoded protein: CASGGTPEAFF.

The chain recombines TRBV7-2 with TRBJ2-2; 7 bases fit TRBD2. V was clipped by 5 bases and J by 5 bases; unmatched bases: 5. CDR3 length equals 14 residues. Germline V CDR1 and CDR2: SGHTA, FQGNSA. CDR3 DNA sequence: TGTGCCAGCAGCCCGACTAGCAGGACCGGGGAGCTGTTTTTT. This sequence encodes CASSPTSRTGELFF.

The V and J genes are TRBV5-4 and TRBJ2-7, with no clear D. The ends were cut back, 3 bases at V and 0 bases at J, with 7 bases in the middle. The germline CDR1 and CDR2 sequences are SGHNT and YYREEE (reference sequence). The CDR3 totals 13 residues. The CDR3 DNA reads as TGTGCCAGCAGCTCGGCGGTCTCCTACGAGCAGTACTTC. The encoded protein is CASSSAVSYEQYF.

This chain uses TRBV24-1 with TRBJ2-1, with TRBD2 identical over 13 bases. CDR3 size: 19 residues. The germline CDR1 and CDR2 sequences are KGHDR and SFDVKD. V was pared by 3 bases and J by 2 bases, with 9 bases of the junction left unmatched. The CDR3, as DNA: TGTGCCACCAGTGATACTCCCGGGACTAGCGGGATTCCCTACAATGAGCAGTTCTTC. It yields the protein CATSDTPGTSGIPYNEQFF.

The V call is TRBV6-5, the J call TRBJ1-3, with D possibly being TRBD1 (5 bases). V was trimmed by 0 bases and J by 4 bases, leaving 13 bases between them. CDR1 and CDR2 from the germline V gene are MNHEY and SVGAGI. The CDR3 loop spans 16 amino acids. The CDR3 loop reads CASSYSGQGGGNTIYF. The CDR3 coding sequence is TGTGCCAGCAGTTACTCGGGCCAGGGAGGAGGAAACACCATATATTTT.

V is TRBV5-1 and J is TRBJ2-1; 10 bases are a match to TRBD2. This CDR3 region has 17 residues. CDR1 is SGHRS and CDR2 is YFSETQ in the germline V gene. Trimming removed 0 bases from V and 0 bases from J; junction bases left unmatched: 3. The CDR3, as DNA: TGCGCCAGCAGCTTGGTGGCTAGCGGGAGCTCCTACAATGAGCAGTTCTTC. This encodes CASSLVASGSSYNEQFF. Full variable domain (rest looked up from reference TRBV5-1 and TRBJ2-1): KAGVTQTPRYLIKTRGQQVTLSCSPISGHRSVSWYQQTPGQGLQFLFEYFSETQRNKGNFPGRFSGRQFSNSRSEMNVSTLELGDSALYLCASSLVASGSSYNEQFFGPGTRLTVL.

The chain carries TRBV7-9 and TRBJ2-7; unclear D gene. This CDR3 is built from 14 residues. Germline CDR1 and CDR2: SEHNR and FQNEAQ (reference sequence). V lost 10 bases to trimming and J lost 0 bases, with 16 bases between them. The CDR3 loop is CAISKAYSSYEQYF. CDR3 nucleotide sequence: TGTGCCATCTCAAAAGCGTATAGCTCCTACGAGCAGTACTTC.

This clone was recorded a few times. CDR3 nucleotide sequence: TGCGCCAGCACCCTTGCCGGGACAGGCTATGGCTACACCTTC. Protein: CASTLAGTGYGYTF. The V and J genes are TRBV5-1 and TRBJ1-2, with TRBD1 identical over 8 bases. Germline values: CDR1 SGHRS, CDR2 YFSETQ. V shed 6 bases and J 4 bases; nucleotides not matched to a gene: 8. CDR3 size: 14 residues.

CDR3 sequence (DNA): TGTGCCAGCAGCGAGACGCTAGCGGGAAGGGAGACCCAGTACTTC. Its translation: CASSETLAGRETQYF. The genes are TRBV7-2 and TRBJ2-5; the match to TRBD2 covers 9 bases. Germline CDR1 SGHTA, CDR2 FQGNSA. V lost 5 bases, J lost 5 bases, and 9 bases stayed unmatched. The CDR3 runs 15 residues. Supplemented by reference TRBV7-2 and TRBJ2-5, the full variable domain reads GAGVSQSPSNKVTEKGKDVELRCDPISGHTALYWYRQSLGQGLEFLIYFQGNSAPDKSGLPSDRFSAERTGGSVSTLTIQRTQQEDSAVYLCASSETLAGRETQYFGPGTRLLVL.